Given below is one TCR beta chain in context. This clonotype was seen repeatedly, ten times or more. The antigen this receptor binds is unknown. Within one base of it there is no much larger clone, and no base qualities were kept. Looking up the germline V gene yields CDR1 SQVTM and CDR2 ANQGSEA. V is reduced by 2 bases and J by 8 bases, leaving a spacing of 15 bases between them. The CDR3 holds 14 amino acids from the cysteine to the phenylalanine. The CDR3 DNA has 42 bases and is translated from base 1. The data belong to a study of CD8 T cells in ankylosing spondylitis (dated by TCRdb to 2016 to 2017). For the study in its entirety: To find TCR variants linked to disease, the study profiled T cell receptor beta repertoires in ankylosing spondylitis patients and healthy donors. The whole study cohort included roughly 110 healthy donors and 20 to 30 ankylosing spondylitis patients. Peripheral blood was sampled, and synovial fluid was additionally collected from ankylosing spondylitis patients. What the study reported, not specific to this receptor: Some TCR beta motif variants had previously been reported in synovial fluid and blood of reactive arthritis patients, which suggested common disease-initiation mechanisms. Blood from ankylosing spondylitis patients appeared to be characterized by a TCR beta motif composed of 7 to 9 highly homologous amino acid variants. The disease-linked clones had a CD8+ phenotype and were found at relatively low frequencies in peripheral blood. The disease-linked clones were reported as significantly enriched in matched synovial fluid samples from ankylosing spondylitis patients.

These reads were obtained on an Illumina HiSeq 2500. Quantitative 5'-RACE with molecular barcodes was the method used to prepare the TCR beta libraries. As for the authors' bioinformatics: Disease-linked TCR variants were identified with a new computational method built on a probabilistic model of VDJ rearrangement. The public reads were quality trimmed at Q25 with fastp and then assembled into clones with MiXCR by TCRdb, keeping productive beta chains. Every entry covers one CDR3 protein and lists the most common genes and DNA from its rows. TCRdb assigned the V and J calls; the authors' analysis was not used. This sample comprises roughly 120,000 distinct CDR3 sequences, about 6.5% of them detected only once. The ten biggest clones cover 12% of the sample.

Sample: blood, either unsorted or a sorted T cell fraction (not recorded which). This TCR derives from a male donor with ankylosing spondylitis or in good health (not recorded which). The V gene is TRBV29-1 and the J gene is TRBJ1-4; the D gene cannot be named for sure. For the CDR3, the sequence is CSVELDGRSEKLFF. DNA sequence: TGCAGCGTTGAATTGGATGGTCGCTCCGAAAAACTGTTTTTT. Beyond the CDR3, the reference TRBV29-1 and TRBJ1-4 genes provide the residues; the full variable domain reads: SAVISQKPSRDICQRGTSLTIQCQVDSQVTMMFWYRQQPGQSLTLIATANQGSEATYESGFVIDKFPISRPNLTFSTLTVSNMSPEDSSIYLCSVELDGRSEKLFFGSGTQLSVL.